The next 15 T cell receptor beta chains were all read from a single sample in a study of blood T cell repertoires in COVID-19. Data came from immunoSEQ multiplex PCR; TCRdb stores just in-frame clones and leaves some out. The profile shows some 240,000 clones, about 85% of them singletons. Sequences were obtained from PBMCs or T cells enriched from blood (not recorded which). The receptors here all came from a woman aged 50 to 65 who had been exposed to COVID-19.

The gene calls are TRBV6-6 and TRBJ1-3; 12 bases map to TRBD1. This CDR3 is built from 15 residues. In germline, CDR1 is MNHNY, CDR2 SVGAGI (reference sequence). The V gene end was trimmed by 5 bases and the J gene end by 9 bases; junction bases not matched to a gene: 8. CDR3 DNA: TGTGCCAGCAGTCAGGGACAGGGGGCATTAAGCACCATATATTTT. This codes for CASSQGQGALSTIYF.

This clone appeared once. The rearrangement joins TRBV28 to TRBJ2-5; 8 nucleotides match TRBD1. Germline assignment: CDR1 MDHEN and CDR2 SYDVKM. CDR3 size: 13 residues. The ends lost 5 bases at V and 5 bases at J; junction bases unmatched: 4. CDR3 sequence reads: CASSPGGGETQYF. CDR3 nucleotide sequence: TGTGCCAGCAGTCCAGGGGGCGGGGAGACCCAGTACTTC.

The chain carries TRBV20-1 and TRBJ1-2; no clear D. Germline V gene sequence: CDR1 DFQATT, CDR2 SNEGSKA (reference sequence). V was pared by 6 bases and J by 5 bases, with 7 bases between. This CDR3 has 10 amino acids. CDR3 loop: CSARAYGYTF. The CDR3, as DNA: TGCAGTGCGAGGGCATATGGCTACACCTTC.

This chain uses TRBV2 with TRBJ1-2; TRBD1 is a possible D gene (5 bases). Germline V gene lookup returns CDR1 SNHLY and CDR2 FYNNEI. Between the trimmed V and J ends, which lost 8 bases and 6 bases, there was a span of 16 bases. This CDR3 is 13 amino acids long. CDR3 region: CASWRGGEDGYTF. The CDR3 coding sequence is TGTGCCAGCTGGCGGGGAGGGGAAGATGGCTACACCTTC.

The rearrangement joins TRBV11-3 to TRBJ2-2, with D hard to call. Trimming cost V 5 bases and J 5 bases, with 9 bases left between them. There are 13 residues in the CDR3. The germline V gene encodes CDR1 SGHNT and CDR2 YENEEA. Here the CDR3 DNA reads TGTGCCAGCAGCCCTGTCACTACCGGGGAGCTGTTTTTT. It codes for CASSPVTTGELFF.

This clone showed up just a few times. The J gene is TRBJ1-1, the V gene TRBV18; 7 bases fit TRBD1. The germline gives CDR1 KGHSH, CDR2 LQKENI. CDR3 size: 14 residues. The junction had 8 bases not matched to a gene; V was cut back by 4 bases and J by 6 bases. As DNA, the CDR3 is TGTGCCAGCTCACATCGGCAGGGGGAAGCTGAAGCTTTCTTT. Residues: CASSHRQGEAEAFF.

This chain connects TRBV27 to TRBJ1-6, with a tentative D call TRBD1 (6 bases). V was shortened by 6 bases and J by 9 bases, with 15 bases between the two germline ends. Germline CDR1 MNHEY, CDR2 SMNVEV (reference sequence). The CDR3 has 14 residues. The CDR3 loop reads CASSINREPSPLHF. For the CDR3, the DNA is TGTGCCAGCAGCATCAACAGGGAGCCTTCACCCCTCCACTTT.

The chain couples TRBV9 to TRBJ2-7; D perhaps matches TRBD1 (7 bases). The CDR3 covers 15 residues. Between the trimmed V and J ends, which lost 4 bases and 4 bases, there was a span of 18 bases. Germline CDR1 SGDLS, CDR2 YYNGEE. Here the CDR3 DNA reads TGTGCCAGCAGCCCCCGACAGGGAGGCACTTACGAGCAGTACTTC. It yields the protein CASSPRQGGTYEQYF.

The DNA of the CDR3 is TGTGCCAGCAGTTCGGACAGGGGAGACGAAAAACTGTTTTTT. It translates to CASSSDRGDEKLFF. The genes are TRBV27 and TRBJ1-4; 9 nucleotides align to TRBD1. V trimming: 4 bases; J trimming: 8 bases; junction bases outside the gene matches: 5. The CDR3 consists of 14 residues. CDR1 and CDR2 from the germline V gene are MNHEY and SMNVEV (reference sequence).

The V gene is TRBV27, the J gene TRBJ1-5, with 8 nucleotides matching TRBD1. V lost 3 bases to trimming and J lost 3 bases; unmatched junction nucleotides: 4. Germline assignment: CDR1 MNHEY and CDR2 SMNVEV (reference sequence). The CDR3 is 15 residues long. The CDR3 DNA reads TGTGCCAGCAGTTTCCAGGGGGCGAACAATCAGCCCCAGCATTTT. Its translation is CASSFQGANNQPQHF.

The gene calls are TRBV9 and TRBJ1-1; no clear D. Trimming stripped 6 bases from V and 1 base from J, with 16 bases between. Germline V lookup: CDR1 SGDLS, CDR2 YYNGEE. The CDR3 length is 15 residues. CDR3 residues: CASTFSGGRNTEAFF. The CDR3 DNA follows: TGTGCCAGCACCTTCAGCGGAGGGCGGAACACTGAAGCTTTCTTT.

The J gene is TRBJ2-3, the V gene TRBV11-2, with D unclear. This CDR3 has 18 residues. With 3 bases removed from V and 0 bases from J, the gap between germline ends came to 19 bases. Germline CDR1 reads SGHAT; CDR2 reads FQNNGV. The CDR3 nucleotides are TGTGCCAGCAGCTTCCGTTTTAGTTTTTCTAACAGCACAGATACGCAGTATTTT. Amino acids: CASSFRFSFSNSTDTQYF.

The chain joins TRBV6-6 to TRBJ1-2; TRBD1 agrees at 9 bases. CDR1 is MNHNY, CDR2 SVGAGI, per germline (reference sequence). J lost 7 bases, V lost 5 bases, and 8 bases had no gene match. The CDR3 runs 14 residues. The chain's CDR3 is CASSPGTGRIGYTF. The CDR3 DNA is TGTGCCAGCAGTCCCGGGACAGGGAGGATTGGCTACACCTTC.

The chain couples TRBV5-1 to TRBJ1-2; 9 bases match TRBD1. The CDR3 has 14 residues. Germline V gene lookup returns CDR1 SGHRS and CDR2 YFSETQ. V was clipped by 5 bases and J by 6 bases; unmatched bases: 8. The CDR3 reads CASRAGTGFDGYTF. CDR3 bases: TGCGCCAGCAGGGCTGGGACAGGGTTCGATGGCTACACCTTC.

This sequence joins TRBV5-6 and TRBJ1-2, with a weak D call TRBD1 (5 bases). Trimming left V 4 bases short and J 4 bases short, with 8 bases between. The CDR3 is 12 amino acids. The germline CDR1 and CDR2 sequences are SGHDT and YYEEEE. The CDR3 is CASSPGGYGYTF. Written as DNA, the CDR3 is TGTGCCAGCAGCCCGGGGGGCTATGGCTACACCTTC.